This entry describes one T cell receptor beta chain. DNA loading was fixed at approximately 350 ng for all bulk PBMC samples. Produced via immunoSEQ multiplex PCR; TCRdb's table is partial and in-frame only. The repertoire includes 9,500 or so clones, about nine tenths of them detected once, and around 10% sits in the top ten. These data are taken from a study of blood T cell dynamics during melanoma immunotherapy. The sample's time point: pre-treatment baseline. Response was assessed by RECIST 1.1 at 12 weeks, except a couple of rapid progressors. Trimming stripped 0 bases from V and 0 bases from J, with 9 bases between. In germline, CDR1 is MGHRA, CDR2 YSYEKL. The CDR3 sequence is 17 residues long.

Sample: blood, taken from a patient treated with checkpoint blockade. This chain joins TRBV4-1 and TRBJ2-6; D gene unclear. This TCR was recovered from a human donor with melanoma. The CDR3 is CASSQDRSSSGANVLTF. The CDR3 DNA sequence: TGCGCCAGCAGCCAAGATAGGTCGAGCTCTGGGGCCAACGTCCTGACTTTC.